This TCR beta chain was sequenced during a study of CD8 T cells in Susac syndrome. This CDR3 has 13 amino acids. Germline V lookup: CDR1 MNHNS, CDR2 SASEGT. The V end lost 5 bases, the J end lost 3 bases, and 10 bases lay between the germline ends. This clonotype was observed once. Random hexamers primed reverse transcription of roughly 0.45 to 1 ug RNA. With immunoSEQ multiplex PCR, TCR beta CDR3 was amplified across 54 Vbeta and 13 Jbeta. TCRdb re-called the immunoSEQ multiplex PCR reads with MiXCR, one entry per CDR3 protein. The data hold 150,000 to 200,000 distinct CDR3 sequences, with about 95% observed a single time.

The chain employs TRBV6-1 and TRBJ1-1; possibly TRBD1 for D (6 bases). The specimen sequenced was CD4+ T cells from PBMCs. This clonotype originated in a human donor in good health. The CDR3 nucleotides read TGTGCCAGCAGTTGGGACACCGACACTGAAGCTTTCTTT. Amino acids: CASSWDTDTEAFF.